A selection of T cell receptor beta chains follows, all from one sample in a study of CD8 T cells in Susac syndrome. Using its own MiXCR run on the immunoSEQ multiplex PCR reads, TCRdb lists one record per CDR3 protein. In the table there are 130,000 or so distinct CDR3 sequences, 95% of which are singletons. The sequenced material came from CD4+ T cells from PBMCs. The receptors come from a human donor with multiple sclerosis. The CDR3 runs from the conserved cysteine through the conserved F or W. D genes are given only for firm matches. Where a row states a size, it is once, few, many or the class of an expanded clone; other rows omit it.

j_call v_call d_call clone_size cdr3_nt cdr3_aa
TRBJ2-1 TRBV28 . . TGTGCCAGCGGAAACCGACTAGTCAATGAGCAGTTCTTC CASGNRLVNEQFF
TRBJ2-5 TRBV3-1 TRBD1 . TGTGCCAGCAGACTCCGGGACAGGCAAGAGACCCAGTACTTC CASRLRDRQETQYF
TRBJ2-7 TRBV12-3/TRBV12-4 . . TGTGCCAGCAGCTCCTCTTTAGGGCCGGGGGAGCAGTACTTC CASSSSLGPGEQYF
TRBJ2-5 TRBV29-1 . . TGCAGCGTTGAGAGCCAGCAAGAGACCCAGTACTTC CSVESQQETQYF
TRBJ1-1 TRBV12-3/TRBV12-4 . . TGTGCCAGCAGTTGGTCCGAGAACACTGAAGCTTTCTTT CASSWSENTEAFF
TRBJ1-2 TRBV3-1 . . TGTGCCAGCAGTCCAGGGTACTATGGCTACACCTTC CASSPGYYGYTF
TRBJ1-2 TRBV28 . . TGTGCCAGCAGTTTAACCCCTGAGGGGAACACCTTC CASSLTPEGNTF
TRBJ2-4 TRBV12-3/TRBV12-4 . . TGTGCCAGCAGTCCGGGAAACATTCAGTACTTC CASSPGNIQYF
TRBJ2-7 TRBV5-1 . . TGCGCCAGCAGCTACGACACCACCTACGAGCAGTACTTC CASSYDTTYEQYF
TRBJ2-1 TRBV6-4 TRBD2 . TGTGCCAGCATGAGGACTAGCGACAACAATGAGCAGTTCTTC CASMRTSDNNEQFF
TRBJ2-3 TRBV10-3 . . TGTGCCATCAGGTCTGGAGACACAGATACGCAGTATTTT CAIRSGDTDTQYF
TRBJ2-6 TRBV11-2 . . TGTGCCAGCAGCAGACAGCGCTCTGGGGCCAACGTCCTGACTTTC CASSRQRSGANVLTF
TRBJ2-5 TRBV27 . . TGTGCCAGCAGTTTATACGGTGGCAGGGAAGAGACCCAGTACTTC CASSLYGGREETQYF
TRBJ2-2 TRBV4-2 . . TGTGCCAGCAGCCAATACCGGGAGAAGGGCGGGGAGCTGTTTTTT CASSQYREKGGELFF
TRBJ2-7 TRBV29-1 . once TGCAGCGTTGATTCTAGTAGCGAGCAGTACTTC CSVDSSSEQYF
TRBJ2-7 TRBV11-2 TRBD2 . TGTGCCAGCACCCCAGGGAGGGACGAGCAGTACTTC CASTPGRDEQYF
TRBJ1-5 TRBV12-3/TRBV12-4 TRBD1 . TGTGCCAGCAGTCTACGACAGGGAGGAGAGAACAATCAGCCCCAGCATTTT CASSLRQGGENNQPQHF
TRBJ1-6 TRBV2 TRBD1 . TGTGCCAGCAGTGAAGGGACAGGGCGTAATTCACCCCTCCACTTT CASSEGTGRNSPLHF
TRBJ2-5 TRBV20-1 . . TGCAGTGCTAGCCTCTACTTGACGAGCGAGACCCAGTACTTC CSASLYLTSETQYF
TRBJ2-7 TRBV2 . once TGTGCCAGCAGTGAAGTGACAGTCGACGAGCAGTACTTC CASSEVTVDEQYF
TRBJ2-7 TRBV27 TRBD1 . TGTGCCAGCACAGGGGGTAGCTCCTACGAGCAGTACTTC CASTGGSSYEQYF
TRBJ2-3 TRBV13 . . TGTGCCAGCAGCCCCCGGACTATACGAACTAGCACAGATACGCAGTATTTT CASSPRTIRTSTDTQYF
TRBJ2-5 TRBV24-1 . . TGTGCCACTGCCGGGACGAAGAAAGGGGCCCAAGAGACCCAGTACTTC CATAGTKKGAQETQYF
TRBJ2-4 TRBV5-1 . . TGCGCCAGCAGAGAGCAGGGAGGTGAAAACATTCAGTACTTC CASREQGGENIQYF
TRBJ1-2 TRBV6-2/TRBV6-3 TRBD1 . TGTGCCAGCAGCGACCTACAGGGGACTGGCTACACCTTC CASSDLQGTGYTF
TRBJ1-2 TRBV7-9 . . TGTGCCAGCAGCGCGCAGGGGCCCTATGGCTACACCTTC CASSAQGPYGYTF
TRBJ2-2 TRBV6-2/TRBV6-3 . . TGTGCCAGCAGTTACGGGCAGACTAACACCGGGGAGCTGTTTTTT CASSYGQTNTGELFF
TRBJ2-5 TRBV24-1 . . TGTGCCACCAGTGACCACCTAACAGGATCCCAAGAGACCCAGTACTTC CATSDHLTGSQETQYF
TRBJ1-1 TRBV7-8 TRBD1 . TGTGCCAGCAGCTCAGGGGGTCAGAACACTGAAGCTTTCTTT CASSSGGQNTEAFF
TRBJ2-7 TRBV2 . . TGTGCCAGCACCAGGATCTCCTACGAGCAGTACTTC CASTRISYEQYF
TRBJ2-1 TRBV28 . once TGTGCCAGCAGCCAACGGGATTACAATGAGCAGTTCTTC CASSQRDYNEQFF